This T cell receptor (beta chain) is from a study of shared clonotypes between healthy human individuals. Whole-study findings and limits: Sharing of clonotypes among donors was expected to vary with sequencing depth.

As concerns this clone: Its antigen is undetermined.

The CDR3 covers 12 residues. Losses at the gene ends were 4 bases for V and 4 bases for J; bases not matched to a gene: 1. CDR1 MNHNY and CDR2 SVGAGI come from the germline V gene (reference sequence). At the deep level, the assay was run. The DNA input per sorted-subset replicate PCR was about 220 ng, corresponding to 25,000 to 30,000 T cell genomes. Clones were read by immunoSEQ multiplex PCR, and TCRdb kept only the in-frame ones, dropping some. Among approximately 500,000 clones, 96% were seen once, and the ten largest hold under 0.06%. This receptor was taken from a young woman in good health. The specimen sequenced was naive CD4+ T cells sorted from blood. Subset denoted: CD45RA+ positively selected. The genes are TRBV6-6 and TRBJ2-7; 7 positions match TRBD1. In nucleotides, the CDR3 is TGTGCCAGCAGTTCGGACAGGTACGAGCAGTACTTC. This translates into CASSSDRYEQYF.